The 3 T cell receptor beta chains listed next were all sequenced from one sample in a study of shared clonotypes between healthy human individuals. Sequenced by immunoSEQ multiplex PCR; TCRdb stores in-frame clones only, minus some. The sample records some 2,500,000 clones, 93% being singletons. The sequenced sample consisted of naive CD4+ T cells from PBMCs. As to subset: CD45RA+ positively selected. All receptors come from a man between 18 and 29 years old in good health. Some clones in this sample may be carry-over from other donors' samples.

For the CDR3, the DNA is TGCGCCAGCAGCAGGATGACTACTGGCGGGGAGCTGTTTTTT. It translates to CASSRMTTGGELFF. The chain couples TRBV5-1 to TRBJ2-2; TRBD2 is a possible D gene (5 bases). The V end was cut by 4 bases, the J end by 7 bases, with 14 bases between. The CDR3 has 14 amino acids. CDR1 SGHRS and CDR2 YFSETQ come from the germline V gene.

J is TRBJ2-1 and V is TRBV9; D is ambiguous. The germline V gene has CDR1 SGDLS and CDR2 YYNGEE. V lost 0 bases to trimming and J lost 7 bases, with 20 bases between them. This CDR3 has 17 residues. DNA of the CDR3: TGTGCCAGCAGCGTAGTAACCACACCTCCGGGCAAGAATGAGCAGTTCTTC. This encodes CASSVVTTPPGKNEQFF.

The V call is TRBV28, the J call TRBJ1-5; D unclear. Trimming stripped 3 bases from V and 10 bases from J, with 13 bases between. The CDR3 length is 13 residues. CDR1 and CDR2 from the germline V gene are MDHEN and SYDVKM. This CDR3 reads CASSFSRDRPQHF. The CDR3 region has the DNA TGTGCCAGCAGTTTTTCCCGGGATCGCCCCCAGCATTTT. The full variable domain, rest sourced from reference TRBV28 and TRBJ1-5, is DVKVTQSSRYLVKRTGEKVFLECVQDMDHENMFWYRQDPGLGLRLIYFSYDVKMKEKGDIPEGYSVSREKKERFSLILESASTNQTSMYLCASSFSRDRPQHFGDGTRLSIL.